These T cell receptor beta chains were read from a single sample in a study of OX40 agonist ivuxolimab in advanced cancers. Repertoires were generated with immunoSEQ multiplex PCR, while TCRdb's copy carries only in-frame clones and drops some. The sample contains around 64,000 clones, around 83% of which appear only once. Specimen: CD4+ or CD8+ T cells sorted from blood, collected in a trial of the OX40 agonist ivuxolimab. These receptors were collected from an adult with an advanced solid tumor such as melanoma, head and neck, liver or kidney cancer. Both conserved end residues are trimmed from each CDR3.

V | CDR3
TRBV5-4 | ASSLVAGKGYT
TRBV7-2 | ASSFTGYEQY
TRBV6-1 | ASSGDRDYNSPLH
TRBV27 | ASSMLAGGVGGELF
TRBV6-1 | ASNPIGVETQY
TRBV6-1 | ASGIQGYTEAF
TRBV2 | ASRQLSSGNTIY
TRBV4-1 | ASSQGYDSFYGYT
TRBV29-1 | SERPLGADTQY
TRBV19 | ASSKTGDTGELF
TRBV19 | ASSIMGGGNQPQH
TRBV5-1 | ASSWEEPYYEQY
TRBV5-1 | ASSLFRKGGNYGYT
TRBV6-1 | ASSVRDRDTEAF
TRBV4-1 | ASSRPTGQDYGYT
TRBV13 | ASSGRSRGASSGNTIY
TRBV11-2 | ASKGTYQETQY
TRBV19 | ASRIGSSGPSTDTQY
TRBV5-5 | ASSFGTGIGEQY
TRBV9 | ASSVTGSSTEAF
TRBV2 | ASSLGQGSQPQH
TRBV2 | ASSVSEDNEQF
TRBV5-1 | ASSLRGSATNEKLF
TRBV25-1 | ASSELAGETDTQY
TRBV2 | ASSDQGGKETQY
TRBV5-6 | ASSLRDSLNIQY
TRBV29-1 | SVGLEGALRGQETQY
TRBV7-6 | ASSRLRDEDTGELF
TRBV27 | ASSLSSSTDTQY
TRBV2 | ASGGEQNTGELF
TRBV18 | ASSPWGSDTQY
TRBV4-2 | ASSQLAGGNNEQF
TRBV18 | ASSPNGDTNYGYT
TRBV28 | ASRPQTSRYEQY
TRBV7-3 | ASSFSPTDTQY
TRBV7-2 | ASSFPQAGYEQY
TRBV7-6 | ASSHPLAGGAQY
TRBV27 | ASSPPGQGATNEKLF
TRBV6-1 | AVKVGVPITGELF
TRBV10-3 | AISEFVYEQY
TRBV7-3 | ASSPLGGRPL
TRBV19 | ASSIWTENNYGYT
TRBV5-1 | ASSLDTGGFYEQY
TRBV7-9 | ASSSSGTSGFTEQF
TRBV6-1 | ASSADRAGQPQH
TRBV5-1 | ASSFGLAVPYQETQY
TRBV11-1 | ASREISGANVLT
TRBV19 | ASSGQGRDNSPLH